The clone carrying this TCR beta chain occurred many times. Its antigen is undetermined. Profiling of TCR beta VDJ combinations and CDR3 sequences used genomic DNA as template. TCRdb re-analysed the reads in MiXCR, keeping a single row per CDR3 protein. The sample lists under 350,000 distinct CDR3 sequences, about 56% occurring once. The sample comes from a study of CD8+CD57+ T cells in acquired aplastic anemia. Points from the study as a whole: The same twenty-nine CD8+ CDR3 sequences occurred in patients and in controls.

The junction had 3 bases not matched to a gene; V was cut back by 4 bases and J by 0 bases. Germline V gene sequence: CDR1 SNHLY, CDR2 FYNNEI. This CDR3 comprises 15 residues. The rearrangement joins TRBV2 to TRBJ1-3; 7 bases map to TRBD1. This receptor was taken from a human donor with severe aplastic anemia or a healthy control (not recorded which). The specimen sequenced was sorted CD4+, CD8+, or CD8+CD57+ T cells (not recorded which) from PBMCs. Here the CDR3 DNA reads TGTGCCAGCAGTGGCAACAGGGGCTCTGGAAACACCATATATTTT. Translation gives CASSGNRGSGNTIYF.